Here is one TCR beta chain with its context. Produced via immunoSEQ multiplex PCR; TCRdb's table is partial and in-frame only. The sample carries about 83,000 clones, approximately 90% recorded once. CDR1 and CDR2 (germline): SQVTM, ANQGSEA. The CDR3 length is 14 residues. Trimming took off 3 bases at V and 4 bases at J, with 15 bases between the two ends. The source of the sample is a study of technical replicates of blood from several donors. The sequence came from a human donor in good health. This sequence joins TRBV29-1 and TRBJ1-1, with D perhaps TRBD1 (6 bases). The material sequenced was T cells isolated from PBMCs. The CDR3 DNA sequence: TGCAGCGTTGACTGGGGGGGCCGAGGCACTGAAGCTTTCTTT. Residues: CSVDWGGRGTEAFF.